Shown below are 30 T cell receptor beta chains from a single sample sequenced in a study of B cell selection in AIRE deficiency. Produced via immunoSEQ multiplex PCR; TCRdb's table is partial and in-frame only. The sample shows 20,000 to 25,000 clones, roughly 97% of them seen only once. The sorted conventional CD4 T cells were gated as CD4+CD127+. The sample was conventional CD4+ T cells sorted from PBMCs. The receptors here all came from a human donor with AIRE deficiency.

The V gene is TRBV2, the J gene TRBJ1-4; a weak D match, TRBD1 (5 bases). The CDR3 sequence is 15 residues long. Germline assignment: CDR1 SNHLY and CDR2 FYNNEI. With 6 bases removed from V and 3 bases from J, the gap between germline ends came to 14 bases. The CDR3 loop is CASRLRDRPNEKLFF. CDR3 in DNA: TGTGCCAGCAGGCTCAGGGATCGGCCTAATGAAAAACTGTTTTTT.

The gene calls are TRBV7-2 and TRBJ2-7, with 9 bases identical to TRBD1. The CDR3 runs to 16 residues. Germline CDR1 and CDR2: SGHTA and FQGNSA. V was clipped by 5 bases and J by 2 bases; unmatched bases: 10. CDR3 sequence reads: CASSLVGTGMTYEQYF. The CDR3 DNA is TGTGCCAGCAGCCTAGTGGGGACAGGGATGACCTACGAGCAGTACTTC.

The genes are TRBV9 and TRBJ2-7; D remains ambiguous. This CDR3 contains 14 residues. Germline V gene data show CDR1 as SGDLS and CDR2 as YYNGEE. Trimming pared 2 bases from V and 4 bases from J, leaving 13 bases between. CDR3 loop: CASSVSPLGYEQYF. Written as DNA, the CDR3 is TGTGCCAGCAGCGTGAGCCCGCTCGGGTACGAGCAGTACTTC.

The J gene is TRBJ1-1, the V gene TRBV7-2; D may be TRBD1 (6 bases). V was cut by 5 bases and J by 4 bases, with 14 bases left in between. There are 14 residues in the CDR3. Germline V lookup: CDR1 SGHTA, CDR2 FQGNSA. In nucleotides, the CDR3 is TGTGCCAGCAGCACCCACAGGGTAGGCACTGAAGCTTTCTTT. This gives the protein CASSTHRVGTEAFF.

The CDR3 nucleotides read TGTGCCATCAGCGGGGGGGAGCTCACCGGGGAGCTGTTTTTT. Protein product: CAISGGELTGELFF. The chain recombines TRBV10-3 with TRBJ2-2, with 8 positions matching TRBD2. Trimming removed 6 bases from V and 4 bases from J; junction bases left unmatched: 4. This CDR3 contains 14 residues. The germline V gene encodes CDR1 ENHRY and CDR2 SYGVKD.

The chain combines TRBV11-2 with TRBJ1-4, with D possibly matching TRBD1 (6 bases). The CDR3 consists of 13 residues. V gave up 5 bases and J gave up 8 bases, with 12 bases separating them. Germline V lookup: CDR1 SGHAT, CDR2 FQNNGV. The CDR3 here is CASSQRRGEKLFF. CDR3 DNA sequence: TGTGCCAGCAGCCAACGAAGGGGGGAAAAACTGTTTTTT.

The rearrangement links TRBV4-3 to TRBJ2-3; TRBD2 matches 7 bases. V dropped 4 bases and J dropped 4; count of bases not matched to a gene: 5. The CDR3 length is 14 residues. CDR1 is LGHNA and CDR2 is YSLEER in the germline V gene. The CDR3 DNA reads as TGCGCCAGCAGCCTGGGGGGGGGTGCAGATACGCAGTATTTT. Translation gives CASSLGGGADTQYF.

This clone appeared a single time. The chain carries TRBV2 and TRBJ2-3, with 8 bases aligning to TRBD2. Germline V CDR1 and CDR2: SNHLY, FYNNEI. The CDR3 covers 15 residues. The junction had 11 bases not matched to a gene; V was cut back by 7 bases and J by 5 bases. CDR3 residues: CASNLRTSFVDTQYF. In nucleotides, the CDR3 is TGTGCCAGCAACCTACGGACTAGCTTCGTAGATACGCAGTATTTT. Full variable domain (missing parts from reference TRBV2 and TRBJ2-3): EPEVTQTPSHQVTQMGQEVILRCVPISNHLYFYWYRQILGQKVEFLVSFYNNEISEKSEIFDDQFSVERPDGSNFTLKIRSTKLEDSAMYFCASNLRTSFVDTQYFGPGTRLTVL.

The rearrangement uses TRBV7-2 and TRBJ1-2; unclear D gene. Germline CDR1 reads SGHTA; CDR2 reads FQGNSA. This CDR3 comprises 13 residues. The ends were cut back, 4 bases at V and 3 bases at J, with 9 bases in the middle. The CDR3 sequence is CASSSGMDYGYTF. The CDR3 DNA sequence: TGTGCCAGCAGCTCGGGAATGGACTATGGCTACACCTTC.

The chain couples TRBV18 to TRBJ1-3, with D unclear. Germline V gives CDR1 KGHSH, CDR2 LQKENI. CDR3 length: 14 residues. Trimming removed 6 bases from V and 3 bases from J, with 12 bases in between. CDR3 protein: CASSRAGVGNTIYF. The CDR3 nucleotides are TGTGCCAGCTCCCGGGCCGGTGTTGGAAACACCATATATTTT.

The rearrangement uses TRBV7-2 and TRBJ2-1; possible D gene TRBD2, 5 bases. Germline V gene sequence: CDR1 SGHTA, CDR2 FQGNSA. There are 15 residues in the CDR3. Trimming took 5 bases from V and 6 from J, leaving 17 bases between them. DNA of the CDR3: TGTGCCAGCAGCCCGGGCGGGTACCATACCAATGAGCAGTTCTTC. It yields the protein CASSPGGYHTNEQFF.

The chain is built from TRBV5-4 and TRBJ2-7; 7 bases match TRBD1. The V and J ends lost 0 bases and 3 bases, in that order; junction bases with no gene match: 6. In germline, CDR1 is SGHNT, CDR2 YYREEE (reference sequence). The CDR3 runs to 15 residues. The CDR3 nucleotides are TGTGCCAGCAGCTTGGGTCGACAGGGTCTCTACGAGCAGTACTTC. Translation: CASSLGRQGLYEQYF.

In DNA form, the CDR3 reads TGTGCCAGCAGCTTAGGGCTAGCGGCGCGGGAGACCCAGTACTTC. Translation gives CASSLGLAARETQYF. The chain couples TRBV11-3 to TRBJ2-5, with 7 bases that match TRBD2. From germline, CDR1 is SGHNT and CDR2 YENEEA. CDR3 size: 15 residues. Unmatched junction bases numbered 7, after V lost 1 base and J lost 5 bases.

The CDR3 DNA follows: TGTGCCAGTAGCAACAGGAACACTGAAGCTTTCTTT. Translated: CASSNRNTEAFF. The J gene is TRBJ1-1, the V gene TRBV19; D unclear. The CDR3 has 12 residues. V lost 6 bases, J lost 1 base, and 6 bases lay in between. CDR1 and CDR2 (germline): LNHDA, SQIVND (reference sequence).

Note on this clone: One end of the junction fails to match germline, which may point to a read error. The chain joins TRBV5-3 to TRBJ2-3; D is unclear. TRBV5-3 is an open reading frame, and its role is uncertain. This CDR3 is 13 amino acids long. CDR3 sequence: CASSLDIQHTQYF. The CDR3 DNA sequence: TGTGCCAGCAGCTTGGATATCCAGCATACGCAGTATTTT.

The V gene is TRBV27, the J gene TRBJ1-2; 8 nucleotides match TRBD1. The CDR3 extends over 14 amino acids. V dropped 3 bases and J dropped 8; count of bases not matched to a gene: 8. The germline V gene has CDR1 MNHEY and CDR2 SMNVEV (reference sequence). The CDR3 protein is CASSFHQGAGGYTF. In nucleotides, the CDR3 is TGTGCCAGCAGTTTTCACCAGGGGGCCGGAGGCTACACCTTC.

This sequence joins TRBV19 and TRBJ2-3; 10 nucleotides line up with TRBD2. The CDR3 runs 17 residues. V lost 1 base, J lost 4 bases, and 8 bases stayed unmatched. Germline loops: CDR1 LNHDA, CDR2 SQIVND (reference sequence). As DNA, the CDR3 is TGTGCCAGTAGTATAGGGACTAGCGGAATAGCAGCAGATACGCAGTATTTT. Amino acids: CASSIGTSGIAADTQYF.

The chain uses TRBV5-8 and TRBJ2-5; 8 positions match TRBD1. CDR1 is SGHTS, CDR2 YDEGEE, per germline. This CDR3 comprises 14 residues. Trimming at V came to 4 bases and at J to 4 bases, leaving 6 bases not matched to a gene. The CDR3 sequence is CASSPGGTTETQYF. CDR3 nucleotide sequence: TGTGCCAGCAGCCCAGGGGGCACGACAGAGACCCAGTACTTC.

The V call is TRBV27, the J call TRBJ2-5, with TRBD2 matching over 11 bases. The V segment lost 0 bases and the J segment 4 bases; nucleotides outside the gene matches: 7. In germline, CDR1 is MNHEY, CDR2 SMNVEV (reference sequence). CDR3 length: 17 residues. CDR3 in amino acids: CASSLSVPTSGVETQYF. Written as DNA, the CDR3 is TGTGCCAGCAGTTTATCGGTTCCGACTAGCGGGGTAGAGACCCAGTACTTC.

The rearrangement joins TRBV20-1 to TRBJ2-1; D remains ambiguous. V lost 3 bases and J 3 bases, leaving 3 bases between the germline ends. The CDR3 sequence is 11 residues long. CDR1 DFQATT and CDR2 SNEGSKA come from the germline V gene (reference sequence). The CDR3 is CSARGYNEQFF. CDR3 DNA: TGCAGTGCTAGGGGCTACAATGAGCAGTTCTTC.

This chain links TRBV11-2 with TRBJ2-5, with TRBD2 matching over 9 bases. The CDR3 is 15 residues long. V gave up 3 bases and J gave up 5 bases; unmatched junction bases: 7. Germline values: CDR1 SGHAT, CDR2 FQNNGV. CDR3 coding DNA: TGTGCCAGCAGCTTCCTAGCGGGATATGGGGAGACCCAGTACTTC. This encodes CASSFLAGYGETQYF.

The J gene is TRBJ1-1, the V gene TRBV2, with 12 bases identical to TRBD1. The germline CDR1 and CDR2 sequences are SNHLY and FYNNEI. The CDR3 runs 11 residues. V lost 11 bases to trimming and J lost 8 bases; unmatched junction nucleotides: 3. CDR3 sequence: CAGGTGGEAFF. In DNA, the CDR3 is TGTGCCGGCGGGACAGGGGGCGAAGCTTTCTTT.

This chain links TRBV5-1 with TRBJ2-2; 8 bases match TRBD1. CDR1 and CDR2 (germline): SGHRS, YFSETQ. The CDR3 totals 16 residues. V lost 4 bases, J lost 3 bases, and 8 bases stayed unmatched. CDR3 in DNA: TGCGCCAGCAGCCTCTCAGGGGGCTTCTACACCGGGGAGCTGTTTTTT. Amino acids: CASSLSGGFYTGELFF.

The gene calls are TRBV6-1 and TRBJ2-7, with D perhaps matching TRBD1 (6 bases). The CDR3 runs 14 residues. V lost 2 bases, J lost 4 bases, and 12 bases lay in between. Looked up from germline, CDR1 is MNHNS and CDR2 is SASEGT. The CDR3 region has the DNA TGTGCCAGCAGTGAACAAGACAGGAGTTACGAGCAGTACTTC. It specifies CASSEQDRSYEQYF.

The V and J genes are TRBV19 and TRBJ1-2; 11 bases agree with TRBD1. Germline CDR1 and CDR2: LNHDA and SQIVND (reference sequence). CDR3 length: 16 amino acids. Unmatched junction bases numbered 6, after V lost 4 bases and J lost 2 bases. Written as DNA, the CDR3 is TGTGCCAGTAGTAGGACAGGGGGCCTCCCGAACTATGGCTACACCTTC. Protein product: CASSRTGGLPNYGYTF.

The chain has TRBV27 and TRBJ2-3; the match to TRBD2 covers 8 bases. The trim removed 8 bases at V and 0 bases at J, leaving 7 bases unmatched. Germline values: CDR1 MNHEY, CDR2 SMNVEV (reference sequence). The CDR3 sequence is 15 residues long. The CDR3 nucleotides read TGTGCCAGCCTCCCAGCGGGGGCTAGCACAGATACGCAGTATTTT. This encodes CASLPAGASTDTQYF.

As regards this clone: A read error may account for a junction end that differs from germline. The V gene is TRBV9, the J gene TRBJ2-5; 10 nucleotides match TRBD2. The CDR3 length is 14 residues. Germline-derived CDR1 and CDR2 are SGDLS and YYNGEE. As DNA, the CDR3 is TGTGCCAGCAGCGTGACTAGCGGGCAAGGGACCCAGTACTTC. Protein: CASSVTSGQGTQYF.

The rearrangement links TRBV7-3 to TRBJ2-6; D is unclear. The CDR3 totals 15 residues. Per germline, CDR1 SGHTA and CDR2 FQGTGA. V lost 8 bases and J lost 2, with 13 bases in between. The CDR3 here is CASGEGPPGANVLTF. The CDR3 DNA sequence: TGTGCCAGCGGGGAAGGCCCCCCTGGGGCCAACGTCCTGACTTTC. The whole variable domain, filled in from reference TRBV7-3 and TRBJ2-6, reads GAGVSQTPSNKVTEKGKYVELRCDPISGHTALYWYRQSLGQGPEFLIYFQGTGAADDSGLPNDRFFAVRPEGSVSTLKIQRTERGDSAVYLCASGEGPPGANVLTFGAGSRLTVL.

The chain employs TRBV6-5 and TRBJ2-3; TRBD2 might be the D (6 bases). CDR1 MNHEY and CDR2 SVGAGI come from the germline V gene. V gave up 5 bases and J gave up 3 bases, with 12 bases separating them. CDR3 length: 14 amino acids. The CDR3 DNA is TGTGCCAGCAGTCAACTGACTAGTACAGATACGCAGTATTTT. Translating it yields CASSQLTSTDTQYF.

This chain joins TRBV6-6 and TRBJ1-1; tentatively, D is TRBD1 (6 bases). The germline gives CDR1 MNHNY, CDR2 SVGAGI (reference sequence). With 6 bases removed from V and 7 bases from J, the gap between germline ends came to 12 bases. This CDR3 contains 12 residues. CDR3 sequence: CASRDDRIEAFF. CDR3 in DNA: TGTGCCAGCAGGGACGACAGGATTGAAGCTTTCTTT.